The clone carrying this T cell receptor beta chain was recorded many times. The data were taken from a study of T cells in Graves' hyperthyroidism and ophthalmopathy. With 7 bases clipped from V and 0 bases from J, the junction kept 7 bases outside the gene matches. The CDR3 contains 15 residues. The germline V gene encodes CDR1 SNHLY and CDR2 FYNNEI. The source of the PBMCs was around 10 ml of fresh peripheral blood. It was RNA transcripts that yielded the amplified TCR beta CDR3 regions. First-round RT-PCR targeting the TCR CDR3 was performed with the HTBI primer set. MiXCR was run by TCRdb on the multiplex PCR reads, yielding one entry per CDR3 protein. Here the sample spans approximately 570,000 distinct CDR3 sequences, about 20% being singletons.

This TCR derives from a man aged 35 to 55 with Graves' ophthalmopathy. The chain uses TRBV2 and TRBJ1-1; 8 bases are shared with TRBD1. Sequenced material: blood. CDR3 nucleotides: TGTGCCAGCACCCCAGGACAGGGAATGAACACTGAAGCTTTCTTT. Protein product: CASTPGQGMNTEAFF.